What follows are 9 T cell receptor beta chains derived from one specimen sequenced in a study of cytomegalovirus exposure and HLA in healthy donors. A multiplex PCR was run with 60 Vbeta primers and 13 Jbeta primers. Clones were sequenced by immunoSEQ multiplex PCR, and TCRdb holds only the in-frame ones, with some missing. The repertoire holds about 110,000 clones, roughly 79% seen once, with 7.7% in the top ten. The sequenced sample was PBMCs. The receptors derive from a woman aged 50 to 65 in good health and CMV-seropositive.

The chain employs TRBV7-9 and TRBJ1-2; a weak D match, TRBD1 (5 bases). In germline, CDR1 is SEHNR, CDR2 FQNEAQ (reference sequence). V was clipped by 1 base and J by 1 base, with 7 bases between them. There are 14 residues in the CDR3. CDR3: CASSLGQINYGYTF. DNA of the CDR3: TGTGCCAGCAGCTTAGGACAGATTAACTATGGCTACACCTTC.

DNA for the CDR3: TGCAGTGCAACTACCCTAGATACGCAGTATTTT. Translated: CSATTLDTQYF. The chain joins TRBV20-1 to TRBJ2-3, with unresolved D. Per germline, CDR1 DFQATT and CDR2 SNEGSKA (reference sequence). V lost 6 bases to trimming and J lost 5 bases, with 9 bases between them. The CDR3 consists of 11 residues.

This clone was observed a single time. The chain combines TRBV27 with TRBJ1-1, with 7 bases identical to TRBD1. Trimming removed 5 bases from V and 2 bases from J; junction bases left unmatched: 5. This CDR3 comprises 14 residues. CDR1 is MNHEY, CDR2 SMNVEV, per germline (reference sequence). CDR3 DNA: TGTGCCAGCAGTAGGGGACAGATAAACACTGAAGCTTTCTTT. Protein sequence: CASSRGQINTEAFF.

Written as DNA, the CDR3 is TGTGCCAGCAGCAGGGACAGGGGAACAGGAGGCAATCAGCCCCAGCATTTT. The encoded protein is CASSRDRGTGGNQPQHF. The genes are TRBV21-1 and TRBJ1-5; the table gives TRBD1 as D, unverified against the DNA. TRBV21-1 constitutes a pseudogene. The CDR3 has 17 amino acids.

V and J are TRBV7-9 and TRBJ2-1; D might be TRBD2 (6 bases). Trimming removed 1 base from V and 6 bases from J, with 10 bases in between. This CDR3 is built from 14 residues. The germline V gene encodes CDR1 SEHNR and CDR2 FQNEAQ (reference sequence). CDR3 coding DNA: TGTGCCAGCAGCTTAGAGGGGAGGCCCAATGAGCAGTTCTTC. Residues: CASSLEGRPNEQFF.

The chain carries TRBV5-1 and TRBJ1-3, with D tentatively TRBD1 (5 bases). This CDR3 contains 15 residues. Germline CDR1 and CDR2: SGHRS and YFSETQ. V was trimmed by 4 bases and J by 0 bases, leaving 11 bases between them. CDR3 sequence (DNA): TGCGCCAGCAGCCCGGGGGAGACCTCTGGAAACACCATATATTTT. As protein: CASSPGETSGNTIYF.

The CDR3 protein is CASSPGGQETQYF. The CDR3 DNA follows: TGTGCCAGCAGCCCGGGGGGGCAAGAGACCCAGTACTTC. The J gene is TRBJ2-5, the V gene TRBV11-3; 8 positions agree with TRBD2. Per germline, CDR1 SGHNT and CDR2 YENEEA. After removal of 5 bases from V and 2 bases from J, the junction contained 1 base not matched to a gene. The CDR3 runs to 13 residues.

The chain has TRBV4-1 and TRBJ2-1; 14 bases agree with TRBD2. The CDR3 loop spans 18 amino acids. With V trimmed by 2 bases and J by 2 bases, 5 bases remained unmatched. Germline CDR1 MGHRA, CDR2 YSYEKL. The CDR3 nucleotides are TGCGCCAGCAGCCAAAAGAGACTAGCGGGAGGGCCCTACAATGAGCAGTTCTTC. Amino acids: CASSQKRLAGGPYNEQFF.

V is TRBV7-9 and J is TRBJ2-7; 8 bases agree with TRBD2. Losses at the gene ends were 5 bases for V and 0 bases for J; bases not matched to a gene: 9. The germline gives CDR1 SEHNR, CDR2 FQNEAQ (reference sequence). The CDR3 is made up of 16 amino acids. In DNA, the CDR3 is TGTGCCAGCAGCACCTCAGCGGGGGCCAACTCCTACGAGCAGTACTTC. This sequence encodes CASSTSAGANSYEQYF. The whole variable domain, remainder taken from reference TRBV7-9 and TRBJ2-7, is DTGVSQNPRHKITKRGQNVTFRCDPISEHNRLYWYRQTLGQGPEFLTYFQNEAQLEKSRLLSDRFSAERPKGSFSTLEIQRTEQGDSAMYLCASSTSAGANSYEQYFGPGTRLTVT.